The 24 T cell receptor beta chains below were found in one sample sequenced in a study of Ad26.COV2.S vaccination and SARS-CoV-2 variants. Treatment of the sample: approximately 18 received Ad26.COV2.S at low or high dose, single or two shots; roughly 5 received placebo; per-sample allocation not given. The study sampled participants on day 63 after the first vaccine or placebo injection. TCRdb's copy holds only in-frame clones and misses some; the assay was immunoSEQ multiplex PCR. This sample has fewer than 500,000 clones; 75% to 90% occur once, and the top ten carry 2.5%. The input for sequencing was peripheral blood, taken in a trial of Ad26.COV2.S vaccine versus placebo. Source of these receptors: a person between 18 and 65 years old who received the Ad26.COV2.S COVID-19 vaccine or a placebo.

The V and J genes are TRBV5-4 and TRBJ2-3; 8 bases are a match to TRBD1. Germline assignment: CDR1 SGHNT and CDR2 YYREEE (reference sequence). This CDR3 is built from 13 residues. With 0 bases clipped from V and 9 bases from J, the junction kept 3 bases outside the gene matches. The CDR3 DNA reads TGTGCCAGCAGCTTGGGGACAGGGCGGACGCAGTATTTT. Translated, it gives CASSLGTGRTQYF.

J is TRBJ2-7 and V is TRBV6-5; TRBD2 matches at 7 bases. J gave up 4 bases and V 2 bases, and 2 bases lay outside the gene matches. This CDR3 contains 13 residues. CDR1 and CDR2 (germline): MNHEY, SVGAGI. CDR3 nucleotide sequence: TGTGCCAGCAGTTACCGCGGGGGTTACGAGCAGTACGTC. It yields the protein CASSYRGGYEQYV.

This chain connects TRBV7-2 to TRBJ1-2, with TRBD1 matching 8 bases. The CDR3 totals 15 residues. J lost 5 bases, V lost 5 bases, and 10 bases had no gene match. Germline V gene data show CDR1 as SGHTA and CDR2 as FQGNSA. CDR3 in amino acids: CASSPQTGGGYGYTF. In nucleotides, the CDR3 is TGTGCCAGCAGCCCTCAAACAGGGGGAGGGTATGGCTACACCTTC.

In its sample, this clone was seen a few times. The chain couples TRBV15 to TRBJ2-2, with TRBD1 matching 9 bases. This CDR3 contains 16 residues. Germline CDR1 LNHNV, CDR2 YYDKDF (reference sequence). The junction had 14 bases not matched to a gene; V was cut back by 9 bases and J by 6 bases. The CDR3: CATSHRGRVSAGELFF. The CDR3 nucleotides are TGTGCCACGAGTCACAGGGGGCGGGTTTCGGCCGGGGAGCTGTTTTTT.

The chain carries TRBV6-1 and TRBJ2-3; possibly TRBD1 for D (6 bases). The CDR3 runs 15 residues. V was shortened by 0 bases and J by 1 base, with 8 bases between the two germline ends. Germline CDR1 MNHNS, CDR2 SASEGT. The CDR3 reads CASSEAGTRTDTQYF. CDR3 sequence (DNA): TGTGCCAGCAGTGAAGCGGGGACACGCACAGATACGCAGTATTTT.

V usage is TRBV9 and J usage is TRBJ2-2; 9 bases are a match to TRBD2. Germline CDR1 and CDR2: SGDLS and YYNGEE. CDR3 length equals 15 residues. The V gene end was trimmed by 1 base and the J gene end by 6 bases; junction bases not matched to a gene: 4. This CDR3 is CASSVRGGASGELFF. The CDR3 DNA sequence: TGTGCCAGCAGCGTACGCGGGGGGGCCTCCGGGGAGCTGTTTTTT.

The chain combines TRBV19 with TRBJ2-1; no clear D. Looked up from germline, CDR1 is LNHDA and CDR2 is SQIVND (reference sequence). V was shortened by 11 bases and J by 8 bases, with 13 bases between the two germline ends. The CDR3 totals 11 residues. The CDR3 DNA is TGTGCCTCGTTTGGGGTGGATGAGCAGTTCTTC. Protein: CASFGVDEQFF.

CDR3 region: CASSLGPSDYGYTF. The CDR3 DNA follows: TGCGCCAGCAGCCTGGGCCCTTCGGACTATGGCTACACCTTC. This sequence joins TRBV4-1 and TRBJ1-2; unclear D gene. Germline-derived CDR1 and CDR2 are MGHRA and YSYEKL. Between the trimmed V and J ends, which lost 4 bases and 3 bases, there was a span of 12 bases. The CDR3 has 14 amino acids.

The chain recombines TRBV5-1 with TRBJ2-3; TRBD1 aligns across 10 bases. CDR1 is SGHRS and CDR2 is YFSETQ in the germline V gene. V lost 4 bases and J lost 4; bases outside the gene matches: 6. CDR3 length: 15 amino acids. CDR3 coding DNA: TGCGCCAGCAGCATCCGACAGGGGGCGGCAGATACGCAGTATTTT. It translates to CASSIRQGAADTQYF. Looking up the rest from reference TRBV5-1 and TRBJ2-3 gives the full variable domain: KAGVTQTPRYLIKTRGQQVTLSCSPISGHRSVSWYQQTPGQGLQFLFEYFSETQRNKGNFPGRFSGRQFSNSRSEMNVSTLELGDSALYLCASSIRQGAADTQYFGPGTRLTVL.

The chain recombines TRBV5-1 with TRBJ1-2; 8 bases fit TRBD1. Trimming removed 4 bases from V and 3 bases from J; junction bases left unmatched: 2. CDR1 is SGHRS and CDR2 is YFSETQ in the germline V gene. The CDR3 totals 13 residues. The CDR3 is CASSMDRDYGYTF. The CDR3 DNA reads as TGCGCCAGCAGCATGGACAGGGACTATGGCTACACCTTC.

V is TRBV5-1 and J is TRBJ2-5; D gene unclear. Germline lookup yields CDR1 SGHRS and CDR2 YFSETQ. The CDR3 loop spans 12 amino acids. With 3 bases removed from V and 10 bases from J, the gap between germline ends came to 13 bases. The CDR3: CASSSPGSHQYF. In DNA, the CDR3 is TGCGCCAGCAGCTCCCCGGGTAGCCACCAGTACTTC.

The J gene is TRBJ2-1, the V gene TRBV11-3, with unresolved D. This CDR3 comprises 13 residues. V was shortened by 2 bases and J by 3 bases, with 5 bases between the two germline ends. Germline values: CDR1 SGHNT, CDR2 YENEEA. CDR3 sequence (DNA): TGTGCCAGCAGCTTACGAGGCTACAATGAGCAGTTCTTC. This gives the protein CASSLRGYNEQFF.

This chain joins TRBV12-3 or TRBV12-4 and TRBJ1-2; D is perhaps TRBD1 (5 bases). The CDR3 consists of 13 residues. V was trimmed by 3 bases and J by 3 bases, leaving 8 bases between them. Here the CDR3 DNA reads TGTGCCAGCAGTTTTCAGGGCGACTATGGCTACACCTTC. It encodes CASSFQGDYGYTF.

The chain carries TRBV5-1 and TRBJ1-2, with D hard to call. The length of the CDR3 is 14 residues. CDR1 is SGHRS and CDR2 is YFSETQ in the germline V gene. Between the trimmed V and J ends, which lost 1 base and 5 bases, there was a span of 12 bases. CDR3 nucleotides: TGCGCCAGCAGCTTGTCCGGTATCGCTTATGGCTACACCTTC. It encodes CASSLSGIAYGYTF.

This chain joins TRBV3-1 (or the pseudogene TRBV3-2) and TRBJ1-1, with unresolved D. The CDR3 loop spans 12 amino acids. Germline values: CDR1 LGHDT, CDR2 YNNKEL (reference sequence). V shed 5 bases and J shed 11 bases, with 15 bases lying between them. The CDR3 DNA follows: TGTGCCAGCAGCGAACGTACTGGGTGGGCTTTCTTT. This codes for CASSERTGWAFF.

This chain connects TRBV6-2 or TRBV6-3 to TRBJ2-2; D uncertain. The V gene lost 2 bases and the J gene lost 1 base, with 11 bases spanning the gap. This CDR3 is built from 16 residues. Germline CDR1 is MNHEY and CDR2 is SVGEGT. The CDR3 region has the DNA TGTGCCAGCAGTTACCCCCGGGTCTTGAACACCGGGGAGCTGTTTTTT. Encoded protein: CASSYPRVLNTGELFF.

CDR3 amino acids: CASSLRSSNTGELFF. The DNA of the CDR3 is TGCGCCAGCAGCTTGCGCAGTTCGAACACCGGGGAGCTGTTTTTT. V is TRBV5-1 and J is TRBJ2-2; D is undetermined. The germline V and J ends were trimmed by 1 base and 0 bases, with 7 bases remaining between them. Germline lookup yields CDR1 SGHRS and CDR2 YFSETQ. CDR3 length: 15 residues.

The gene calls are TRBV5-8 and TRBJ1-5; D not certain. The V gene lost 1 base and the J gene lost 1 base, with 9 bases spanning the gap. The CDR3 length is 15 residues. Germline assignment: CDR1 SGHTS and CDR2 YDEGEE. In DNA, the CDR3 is TGTGCCAGCAGCTTGTCCCCTTGGAGCAATCAGCCCCAGCATTTT. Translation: CASSLSPWSNQPQHF.

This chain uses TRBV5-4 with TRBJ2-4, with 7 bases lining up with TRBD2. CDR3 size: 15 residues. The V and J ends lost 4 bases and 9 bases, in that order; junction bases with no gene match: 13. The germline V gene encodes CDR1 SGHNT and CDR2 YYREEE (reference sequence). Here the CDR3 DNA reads TGTGCCAGCAGCGCGGGTGGGGAGGGTCAAGGCATTCAGTACTTC. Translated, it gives CASSAGGEGQGIQYF.

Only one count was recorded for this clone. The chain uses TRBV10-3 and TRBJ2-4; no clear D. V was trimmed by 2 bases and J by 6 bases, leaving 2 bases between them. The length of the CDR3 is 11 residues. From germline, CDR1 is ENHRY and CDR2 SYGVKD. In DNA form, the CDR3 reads TGTGCCATCAGTGAGAGAAACATTCAGTACTTC. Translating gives CAISERNIQYF.

The CDR3 DNA sequence: TGTGCCAGCAGCTTAGGGTGGGACGGCTACACCTTC. Its protein product is CASSLGWDGYTF. The rearrangement links TRBV7-9 to TRBJ1-2; tentative D call: TRBD1 (5 bases). Between the trimmed V and J ends, which lost 1 base and 8 bases, there was a span of 8 bases. Germline lookup yields CDR1 SEHNR and CDR2 FQNEAQ (reference sequence). The CDR3 sequence is 12 residues long.

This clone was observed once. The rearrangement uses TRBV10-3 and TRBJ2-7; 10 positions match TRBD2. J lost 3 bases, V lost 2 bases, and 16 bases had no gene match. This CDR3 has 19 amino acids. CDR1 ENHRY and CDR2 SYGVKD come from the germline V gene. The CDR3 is CAISELETWTSGTFYEQYV. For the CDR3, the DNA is TGTGCCATCAGTGAGCTAGAGACCTGGACTAGCGGAACGTTCTACGAGCAGTACGTC.

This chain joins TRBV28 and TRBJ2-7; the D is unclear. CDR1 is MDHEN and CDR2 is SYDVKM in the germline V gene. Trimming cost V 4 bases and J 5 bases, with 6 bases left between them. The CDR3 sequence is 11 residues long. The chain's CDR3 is CASSSGDEQYF. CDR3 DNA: TGTGCCAGCAGTTCCGGAGACGAGCAGTACTTC.

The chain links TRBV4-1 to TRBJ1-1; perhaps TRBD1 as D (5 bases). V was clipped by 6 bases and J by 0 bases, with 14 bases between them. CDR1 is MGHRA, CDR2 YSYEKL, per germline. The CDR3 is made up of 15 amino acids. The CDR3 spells CASRGSQGMNTEAFF. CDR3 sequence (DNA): TGCGCCAGCAGGGGATCTCAGGGTATGAACACTGAAGCTTTCTTT.